The entry that follows covers one T cell receptor beta chain sequence. Participants spanned ages about 18 to 90 years and resided in roughly 22 US areas. Assignments of participants to cohorts depended upon their own reported clinical history. The data stem from a study of blood T cell repertoires in COVID-19. The protocol was immunoSEQ multiplex PCR, while the TCRdb copy is restricted to in-frame clones and leaves out a portion. The data contain around 130,000 clones, 80% to 90% of them singletons. Per the germline V gene, CDR1 is SGHKS and CDR2 is YYEKEE (reference sequence). Trimming at V came to 4 bases and at J to 4 bases, leaving 7 bases not matched to a gene. This CDR3 has 15 amino acids.

The receptor's source is a woman between 45 and 65 years old who had recovered from COVID-19. V and J are TRBV5-5 and TRBJ2-2; 7 nucleotides line up with TRBD1. The sequenced sample consisted of PBMCs or T cells enriched from blood (not recorded which). The CDR3 nucleotides are TGTGCCAGCAGCACACCATGGACAGGCACCGGGGAGCTGTTTTTT. This codes for CASSTPWTGTGELFF.